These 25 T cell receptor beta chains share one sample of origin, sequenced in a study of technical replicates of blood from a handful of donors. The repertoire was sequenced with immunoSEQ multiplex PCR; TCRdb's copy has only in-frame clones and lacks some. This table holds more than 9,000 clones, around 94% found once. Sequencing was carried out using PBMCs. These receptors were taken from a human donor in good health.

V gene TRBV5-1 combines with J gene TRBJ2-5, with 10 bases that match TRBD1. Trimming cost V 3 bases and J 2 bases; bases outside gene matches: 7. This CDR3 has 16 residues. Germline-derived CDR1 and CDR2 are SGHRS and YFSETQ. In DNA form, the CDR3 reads TGCGCCAGCAGCTCGGGACAGGGGACTATTCAAGAGACCCAGTACTTC. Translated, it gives CASSSGQGTIQETQYF.

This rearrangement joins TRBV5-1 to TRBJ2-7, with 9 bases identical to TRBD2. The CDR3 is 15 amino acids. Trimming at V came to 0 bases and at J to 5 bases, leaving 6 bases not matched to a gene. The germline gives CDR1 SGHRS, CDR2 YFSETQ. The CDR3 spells CASSLAGTSINEQYF. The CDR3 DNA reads TGCGCCAGCAGCTTGGCCGGGACTAGCATCAACGAGCAGTACTTC.

The CDR3 reads CASSQAGVAGSSYNEQFF. CDR3 nucleotides: TGCGCCAGCAGCCAGGCGGGGGTAGCGGGGAGCTCCTACAATGAGCAGTTCTTC. This chain uses TRBV4-1 with TRBJ2-1; TRBD2 aligns across 8 bases. Germline CDR1 reads MGHRA; CDR2 reads YSYEKL. V dropped 3 bases and J dropped 0; count of bases not matched to a gene: 10. The length of the CDR3 is 18 residues.

Written as DNA, the CDR3 is TGTGCTAGTGGTTTGGTGGGGGGATTGGAGACCCAGTACTTC. It encodes CASGLVGGLETQYF. The rearrangement uses TRBV12-5 and TRBJ2-5; maybe TRBD2 (6 bases). The V end lost 0 bases, the J end lost 5 bases, and 10 bases lay between the germline ends. Germline values: CDR1 LGHNT, CDR2 FRNRAP. The CDR3 is 14 residues long.

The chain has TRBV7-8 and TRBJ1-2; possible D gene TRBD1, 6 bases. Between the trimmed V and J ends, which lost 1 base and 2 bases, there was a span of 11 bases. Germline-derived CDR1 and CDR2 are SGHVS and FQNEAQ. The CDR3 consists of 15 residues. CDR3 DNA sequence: TGTGCCAGCAGCTTAGGCTGGACAGCCAACTATGGCTACACCTTC. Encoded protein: CASSLGWTANYGYTF.

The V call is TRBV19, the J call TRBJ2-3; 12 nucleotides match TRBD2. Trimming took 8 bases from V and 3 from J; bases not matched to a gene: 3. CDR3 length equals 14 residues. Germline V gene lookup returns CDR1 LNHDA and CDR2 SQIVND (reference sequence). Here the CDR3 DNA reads TGTGCCAGTCGACTAGCGGGAGAGACAGATACGCAGTATTTT. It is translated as CASRLAGETDTQYF.

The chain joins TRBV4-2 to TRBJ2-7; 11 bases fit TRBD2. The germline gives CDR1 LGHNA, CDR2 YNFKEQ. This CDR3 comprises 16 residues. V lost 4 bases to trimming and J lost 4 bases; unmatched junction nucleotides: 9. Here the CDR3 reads CASSREGLAGRYEQYF. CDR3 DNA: TGTGCCAGCAGCCGTGAAGGACTAGCGGGTCGGTACGAGCAGTACTTC.

The CDR3 here is CASSYSGTGGYEQYF. The CDR3 DNA reads as TGTGCCAGCAGTTACTCTGGGACAGGGGGGTACGAGCAGTACTTC. The chain joins TRBV6-5 to TRBJ2-7, with 11 nucleotides matching TRBD1. Per the germline V gene, CDR1 is MNHEY and CDR2 is SVGAGI. The CDR3 runs 15 residues. V trimming: 0 bases; J trimming: 4 bases; junction bases outside the gene matches: 2.

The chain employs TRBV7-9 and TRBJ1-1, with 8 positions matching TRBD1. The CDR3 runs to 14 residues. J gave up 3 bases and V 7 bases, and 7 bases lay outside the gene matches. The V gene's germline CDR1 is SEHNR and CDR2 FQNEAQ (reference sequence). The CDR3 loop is CASTLGRGHTEAFF. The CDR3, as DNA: TGTGCCAGCACCCTTGGCAGGGGGCACACTGAAGCTTTCTTT.

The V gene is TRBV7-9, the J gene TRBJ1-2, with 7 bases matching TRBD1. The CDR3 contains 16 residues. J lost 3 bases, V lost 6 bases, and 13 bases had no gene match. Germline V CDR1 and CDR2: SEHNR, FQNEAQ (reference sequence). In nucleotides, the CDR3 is TGTGCCAGCAGTTTAATCGAGGGACAGCCCTACTATGGCTACACCTTC. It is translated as CASSLIEGQPYYGYTF.

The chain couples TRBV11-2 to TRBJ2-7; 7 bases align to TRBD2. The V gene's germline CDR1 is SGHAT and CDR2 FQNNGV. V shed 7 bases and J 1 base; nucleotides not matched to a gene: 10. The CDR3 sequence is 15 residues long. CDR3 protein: CASTITTGGSYEQYF. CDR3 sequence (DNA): TGTGCCAGCACCATTACCACGGGGGGTTCCTACGAGCAGTACTTC. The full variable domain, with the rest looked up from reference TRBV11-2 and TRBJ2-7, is EAGVAQSPRYKIIEKRQSVAFWCNPISGHATLYWYQQILGQGPKLLIQFQNNGVVDDSQLPKDRFSAERLKGVDSTLKIQPAKLEDSAVYLCASTITTGGSYEQYFGPGTRLTVT.

Here the CDR3 reads CSVATHQRSTHNEQFF. CDR3 bases: TGCAGCGTTGCGACCCACCAGAGGAGTACCCACAATGAGCAGTTCTTC. The chain employs TRBV29-1 and TRBJ2-1; no clear D. The CDR3 is 16 amino acids. The V end was cut by 4 bases, the J end by 5 bases, with 21 bases between. Germline assignment: CDR1 SQVTM and CDR2 ANQGSEA.

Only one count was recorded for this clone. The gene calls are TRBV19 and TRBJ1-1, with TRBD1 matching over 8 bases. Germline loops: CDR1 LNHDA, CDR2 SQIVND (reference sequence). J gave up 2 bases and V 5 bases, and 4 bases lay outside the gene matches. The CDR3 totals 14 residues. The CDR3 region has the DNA TGTGCCAGTAGTGGACAGGGCCCTAACACTGAAGCTTTCTTT. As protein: CASSGQGPNTEAFF. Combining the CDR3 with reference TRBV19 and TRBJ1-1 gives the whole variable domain DGGITQSPKYLFRKEGQNVTLSCEQNLNHDAMYWYRQDPGQGLRLIYYSQIVNDFQKGDIAEGYSVSREKKESFPLTVTSAQKNPTAFYLCASSGQGPNTEAFFGQGTRLTVV.

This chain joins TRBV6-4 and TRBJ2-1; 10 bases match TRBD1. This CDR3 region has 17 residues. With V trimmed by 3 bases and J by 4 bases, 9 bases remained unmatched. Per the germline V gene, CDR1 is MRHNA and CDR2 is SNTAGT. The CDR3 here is CASSEALTGGKYNEQFF. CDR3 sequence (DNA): TGTGCCAGCAGTGAGGCACTGACAGGGGGCAAGTACAATGAGCAGTTCTTC.

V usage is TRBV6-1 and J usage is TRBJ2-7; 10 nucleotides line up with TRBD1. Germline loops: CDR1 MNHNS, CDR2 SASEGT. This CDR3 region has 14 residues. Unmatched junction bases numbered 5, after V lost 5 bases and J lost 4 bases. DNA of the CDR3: TGTGCCAGCAGTCCGGGACAGGGGATATACGAGCAGTACTTC. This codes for CASSPGQGIYEQYF.

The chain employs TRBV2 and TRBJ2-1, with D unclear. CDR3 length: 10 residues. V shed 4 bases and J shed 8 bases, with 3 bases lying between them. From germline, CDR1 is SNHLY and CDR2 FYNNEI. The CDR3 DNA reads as TGTGCCAGCAGTGTATATGAGCAGTTCTTC. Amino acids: CASSVYEQFF.

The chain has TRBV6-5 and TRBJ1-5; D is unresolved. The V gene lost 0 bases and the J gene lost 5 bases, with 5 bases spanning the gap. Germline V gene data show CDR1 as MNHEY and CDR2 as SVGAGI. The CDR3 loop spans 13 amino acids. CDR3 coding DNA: TGTGCCAGCAGTTACTCGGCCGATCAGCCCCAGCATTTT. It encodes CASSYSADQPQHF.

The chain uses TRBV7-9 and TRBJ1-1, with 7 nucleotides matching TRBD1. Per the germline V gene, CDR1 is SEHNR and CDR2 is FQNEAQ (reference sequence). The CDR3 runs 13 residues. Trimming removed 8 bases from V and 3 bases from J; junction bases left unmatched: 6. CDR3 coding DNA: TGTGCCAGCGACCGAACAGGGGACACTGAAGCTTTCTTT. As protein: CASDRTGDTEAFF.

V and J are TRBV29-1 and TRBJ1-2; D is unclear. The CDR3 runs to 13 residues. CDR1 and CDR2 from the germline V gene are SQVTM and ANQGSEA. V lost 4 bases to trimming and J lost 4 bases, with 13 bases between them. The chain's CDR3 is CSVGEGSSYGYTF. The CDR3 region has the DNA TGCAGCGTTGGGGAGGGTTCTTCCTATGGCTACACCTTC.

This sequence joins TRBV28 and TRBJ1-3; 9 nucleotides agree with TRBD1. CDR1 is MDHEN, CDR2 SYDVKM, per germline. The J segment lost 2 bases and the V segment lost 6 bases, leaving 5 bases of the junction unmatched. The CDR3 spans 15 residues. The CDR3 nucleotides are TGTGCCAGCAGAACGACAGGGGGTACTGGAAACACCATATATTTT. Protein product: CASRTTGGTGNTIYF.

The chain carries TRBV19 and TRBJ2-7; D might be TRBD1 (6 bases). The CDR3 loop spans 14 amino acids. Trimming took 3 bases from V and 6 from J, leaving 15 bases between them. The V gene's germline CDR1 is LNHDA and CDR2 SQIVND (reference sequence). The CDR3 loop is CASSIAWTVPEQYF. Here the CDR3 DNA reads TGTGCCAGTAGTATCGCTTGGACAGTTCCCGAGCAGTACTTC.

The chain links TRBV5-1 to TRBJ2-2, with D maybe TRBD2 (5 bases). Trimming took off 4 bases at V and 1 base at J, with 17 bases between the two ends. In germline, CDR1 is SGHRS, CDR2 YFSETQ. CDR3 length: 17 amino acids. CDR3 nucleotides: TGCGCCAGCAGCCCCGGATCGGGATCCTGGAACACCGGGGAGCTGTTTTTT. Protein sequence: CASSPGSGSWNTGELFF.

In nucleotides, the CDR3 is TGTGCCAGCAGTGATGTGGGAGGTAGCACAGATACGCAGTATTTT. This gives the protein CASSDVGGSTDTQYF. This sequence joins TRBV2 and TRBJ2-3, with D possibly being TRBD2 (6 bases). V lost 3 bases to trimming and J lost 0 bases, with 10 bases between them. Looked up from germline, CDR1 is SNHLY and CDR2 is FYNNEI. This CDR3 contains 15 residues.

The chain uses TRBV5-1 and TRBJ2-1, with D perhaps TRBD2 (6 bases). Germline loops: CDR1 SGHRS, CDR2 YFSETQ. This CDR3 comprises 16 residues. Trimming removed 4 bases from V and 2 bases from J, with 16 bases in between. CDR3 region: CASSPETTRTYNEQFF. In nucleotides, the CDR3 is TGCGCCAGCAGCCCTGAAACGACTAGGACCTACAATGAGCAGTTCTTC.

Here the CDR3 reads CASSLTGEGEQFF. The CDR3 DNA reads as TGTGCCAGCAGCCTCACGGGGGAGGGTGAGCAGTTCTTC. The chain links TRBV11-2 to TRBJ2-1, with TRBD2 matching 7 bases. Germline V gene data show CDR1 as SGHAT and CDR2 as FQNNGV. The CDR3 sequence is 13 residues long. Germline trimming cut 5 bases from V and 9 bases from J; bases unmatched to any gene: 7.